Sequencing of this T cell receptor beta chain was carried out in a study of blood T cell repertoires in COVID-19. Study-level background: Samples came from the United States, Italy and Spain, spanning acute and convalescent COVID-19. From T cells, B-cell-depleted T cells, or PBMCs came the material, which was cDNA or gDNA.

Libraries were prepared by immunoSEQ multiplex PCR; TCRdb keeps only in-frame clonotypes and omits some of them. In the table there are tens of thousands of clones, around 73% of which are singletons. Germline CDR1 reads SGHRS; CDR2 reads YFSETQ. The CDR3 covers 15 residues. V lost 4 bases to trimming and J lost 2 bases; unmatched junction nucleotides: 8. The sample comprised peripheral blood. The receptor was isolated from a man between 65 and 85 years old with acute or convalescent COVID-19. The gene calls are TRBV5-1 and TRBJ2-7; 8 nucleotides match TRBD1. The CDR3 coding sequence is TGCGCCAGCAGCCCCAGACAGGGGCAGACCTACGAGCAGTACTTC. Translated, it gives CASSPRQGQTYEQYF.